This T cell receptor (beta chain) comes out of a study of T cell responses to AZD1222 COVID-19 vaccine. Study-level information: Pooling was applied to second doses at about 4 or about 12 weeks. Overall study findings and caveats: Spike-wide coverage was observed for vaccine-associated CD4 TCRs, with dominant responses at 160-218 and 743-854. Repertoires were collected only later (after the peak T cell response had occurred). White British donors predominated, females outnumbered males, and clonal diversity was possibly underestimated.

To note about this clone: Its antigen remains unidentified.

The table came from immunoSEQ multiplex PCR; TCRdb's copy has only in-frame clones and leaves some out. The table has under 300,000 clones, 85% to 95% seen once. This receptor was taken from an adult in good health. This specimen was peripheral blood, taken on day 0 of AZD1222 vaccination.

CDR3 bases: TGTGCCAGCAGCCAAACGTGGGGGGAGACCCAGTACTTC. Its protein product is CASSQTWGETQYF. The chain employs TRBV7-2 and TRBJ2-5, with D perhaps being TRBD1 or TRBD2 (5 bases each). Germline CDR1 is SGHTA and CDR2 is FQGNSA. V lost 5 bases, J lost 5 bases, and 12 bases lay in between. There are 13 residues in the CDR3.